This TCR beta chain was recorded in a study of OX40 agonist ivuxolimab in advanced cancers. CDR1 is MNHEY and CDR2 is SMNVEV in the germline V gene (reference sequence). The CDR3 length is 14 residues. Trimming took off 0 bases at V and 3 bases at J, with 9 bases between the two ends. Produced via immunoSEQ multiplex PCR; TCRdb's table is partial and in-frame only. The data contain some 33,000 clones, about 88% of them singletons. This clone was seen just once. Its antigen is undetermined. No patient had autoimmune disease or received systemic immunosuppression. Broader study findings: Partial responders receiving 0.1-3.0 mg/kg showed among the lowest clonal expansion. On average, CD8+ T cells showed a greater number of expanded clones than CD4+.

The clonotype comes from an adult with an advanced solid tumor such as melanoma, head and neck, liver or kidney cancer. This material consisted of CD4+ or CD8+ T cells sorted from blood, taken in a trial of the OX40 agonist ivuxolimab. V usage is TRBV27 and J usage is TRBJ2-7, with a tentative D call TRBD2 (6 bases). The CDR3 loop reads CASSLSEGDYEQYF. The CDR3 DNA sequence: TGTGCCAGCAGTTTATCGGAGGGCGACTACGAGCAGTACTTC.